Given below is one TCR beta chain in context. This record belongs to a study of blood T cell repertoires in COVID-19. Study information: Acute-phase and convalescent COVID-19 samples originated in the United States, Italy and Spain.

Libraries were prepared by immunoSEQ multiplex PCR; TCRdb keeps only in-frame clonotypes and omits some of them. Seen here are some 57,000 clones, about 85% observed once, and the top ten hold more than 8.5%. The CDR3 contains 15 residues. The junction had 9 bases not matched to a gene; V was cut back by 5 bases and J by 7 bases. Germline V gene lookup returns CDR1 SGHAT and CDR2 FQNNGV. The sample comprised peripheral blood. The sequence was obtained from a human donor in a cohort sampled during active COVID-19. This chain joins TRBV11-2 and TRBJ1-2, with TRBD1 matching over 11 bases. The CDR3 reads CASSPTGGTGGGYTF. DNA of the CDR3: TGTGCCAGCAGCCCCACCGGGGGGACAGGGGGTGGCTACACCTTC.